Listed below are T cell receptor beta chains from one sample, sequenced in a study of CD8 T cells in Susac syndrome. TCRdb called the immunoSEQ multiplex PCR reads again in MiXCR, with one record for every CDR3 protein. The sample yields 150,000 to 200,000 distinct CDR3 sequences, under 97% seen once. Sequencing input: CD4+ T cells from PBMCs. The receptors derive from a human donor with Susac syndrome. Both conserved end residues are part of each CDR3. Each record gives: J gene, D gene, V gene, CDR3 DNA, CDR3 protein. The D gene is left open where the match is weak.

TRBJ1-4,-,TRBV7-9,TGTGCCAGCAGCTTAGGTCTGGACAGAACAACTAATGAAAAACTGTTTTTT,CASSLGLDRTTNEKLFF
TRBJ2-7,-,TRBV27,TGTGCCAGCAGCCACAGGGCTTTCGGTGACGAGCAGTACTTC,CASSHRAFGDEQYF
TRBJ1-2,-,TRBV20-1,TGCAGTGCTGCTTATGGCTACACCTTC,CSAAYGYTF
TRBJ2-7,-,TRBV7-3,TGTGCCAGCAGCTTAACAGGAGTAGAAAGCTACGAGCAGTACTTC,CASSLTGVESYEQYF
TRBJ2-1,TRBD2,TRBV20-1,TGCAGTGCAATGAGCGGGGGTGGGAACAATGAGCAGTTCTTC,CSAMSGGGNNEQFF
TRBJ1-1,-,TRBV19,TGTGCCAGTAGTACCACAGGGAGAGGAACTGAAGCTTTCTTT,CASSTTGRGTEAFF
TRBJ2-3,-,TRBV5-1,TGCGCCAGCAGCTTGCGTACGGACTTCACAGATACGCAGTATTTT,CASSLRTDFTDTQYF
TRBJ2-7,-,TRBV6-5,TGTGCCAGCAGTTACTCGGAGGGGATTACCTACGAGCAGTACTTC,CASSYSEGITYEQYF
TRBJ2-5,TRBD2,TRBV9,TGTGCCAGCAGCGTAGACGGGGGGGGCCAAGAGACCCAGTACTTC,CASSVDGGGQETQYF
TRBJ2-5,-,TRBV3-1,TGTGCCAGCAGCCACCCGTCCAGGGGTGAGGAGACCCAGTACTTC,CASSHPSRGEETQYF
TRBJ2-3,-,TRBV20-1,TGCAGTGCTCTCCGGGGAGGCGGGGGCACAGATACGCAGTATTTT,CSALRGGGGTDTQYF
TRBJ2-2,TRBD1,TRBV27,TGTGCCAGCAGTCCGTACAGGGGTTGGACCGGGGAGCTGTTTTTT,CASSPYRGWTGELFF
TRBJ2-4,-,TRBV2,TGTGCCAGCGGGGCCGGGGTCGGCAAAAACATTCAGTACTTC,CASGAGVGKNIQYF
TRBJ1-5,-,TRBV12-3/TRBV12-4,TGTGCCAGCAGTACAGGGTTAGGGTACAATCAGCCCCAGCATTTT,CASSTGLGYNQPQHF
TRBJ2-7,TRBD1,TRBV5-1,TGCGCCAGCAGGTACAGGGGGACCTACGAGCAGTACTTC,CASRYRGTYEQYF
TRBJ2-2,-,TRBV6-1,TGTGCCAGTGCCCCGGGATGGTTAGGGGGAGACACCGGGGAGCTGTTTTTT,CASAPGWLGGDTGELFF